The clone carrying this T cell receptor beta chain was picked up a small number of times. These data come from a study of blood T cell repertoires in COVID-19. Per the study methods: Estimates of nucleated cell counts were drawn from the amplification of reference gene primers. Profiled with immunoSEQ multiplex PCR; TCRdb holds only in-frame clones, not every one. V and J calls plus clone size are reproduced from that table; the DNA served to infer D and trimming. The data show some 350,000 clones, with more than 80% seen just once and around 3% held by the top ten. V was trimmed by 4 bases and J by 0 bases, leaving 12 bases between them. The length of the CDR3 is 15 residues. Germline-derived CDR1 and CDR2 are LGHDT and YNNKEL (reference sequence).

The rearrangement joins TRBV3-1 (or the pseudogene TRBV3-2) to TRBJ1-1; tentative D call: TRBD1 (6 bases). Sequences were obtained from peripheral blood. The clonotype comes from a woman in her twenties or thirties with COVID-19, enrolled during active disease. The CDR3 is CASSPTTGMNTEAFF. Written as DNA, the CDR3 is TGTGCCAGCAGCCCCACCACAGGGATGAACACTGAAGCTTTCTTT.